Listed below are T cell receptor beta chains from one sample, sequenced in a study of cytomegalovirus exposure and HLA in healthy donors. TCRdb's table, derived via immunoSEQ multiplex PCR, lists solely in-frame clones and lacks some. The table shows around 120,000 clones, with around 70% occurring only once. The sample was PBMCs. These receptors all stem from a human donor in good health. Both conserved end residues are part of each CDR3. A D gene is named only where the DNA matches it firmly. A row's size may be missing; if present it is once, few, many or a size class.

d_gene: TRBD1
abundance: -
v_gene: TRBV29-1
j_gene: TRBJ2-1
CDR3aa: CSVADRRRNEQFF
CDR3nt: TGCAGCGTCGCGGACAGGCGGCGCAATGAGCAGTTCTTC

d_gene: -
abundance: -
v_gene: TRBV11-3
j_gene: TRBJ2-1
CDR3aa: CASSFTGMTYNEQFF
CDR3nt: TGTGCCAGCAGCTTCACCGGGATGACCTACAATGAGCAGTTCTTC

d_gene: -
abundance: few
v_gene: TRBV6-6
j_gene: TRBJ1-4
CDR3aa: CASSSSAGATNEKLFF
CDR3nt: TGTGCCAGCAGTTCCTCCGCAGGGGCAACTAATGAAAAACTGTTTTTT

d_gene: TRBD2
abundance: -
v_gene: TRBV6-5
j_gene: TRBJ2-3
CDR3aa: CASNAGGHVDTQYF
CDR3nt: TGTGCCAGCAACGCGGGGGGGCACGTAGATACGCAGTATTTT

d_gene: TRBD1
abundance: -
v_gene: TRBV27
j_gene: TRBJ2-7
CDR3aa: CASRTGGYEQYF
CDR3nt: TGCGCCAGCAGGACAGGGGGCTACGAGCAGTACTTC

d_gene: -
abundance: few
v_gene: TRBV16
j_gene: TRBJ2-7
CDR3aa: CASSPQINRVHEQYF
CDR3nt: TGTGCCAGCAGCCCGCAGATCAACAGGGTCCACGAGCAGTACTTC

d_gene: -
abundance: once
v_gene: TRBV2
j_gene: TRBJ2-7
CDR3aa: CASSEVGAHPPYEQYF
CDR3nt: TGTGCCAGCAGTGAGGTGGGGGCCCACCCCCCCTACGAGCAGTACTTC

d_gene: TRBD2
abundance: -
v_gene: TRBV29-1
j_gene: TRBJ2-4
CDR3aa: CSARAGGAKNIQYF
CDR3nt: TGCAGCGCCCGAGCGGGAGGGGCCAAAAACATTCAGTACTTC

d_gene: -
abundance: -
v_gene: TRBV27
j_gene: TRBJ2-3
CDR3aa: CASRRNGNTQYF
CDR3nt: TGTGCCAGCAGGAGAAATGGTAATACGCAGTATTTT

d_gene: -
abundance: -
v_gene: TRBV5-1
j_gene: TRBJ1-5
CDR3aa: CASSLALNQPQHF
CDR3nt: TGCGCCAGCAGCTTGGCCCTCAATCAGCCCCAGCATTTT

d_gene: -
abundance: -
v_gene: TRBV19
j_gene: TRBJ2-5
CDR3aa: CASTPGFLKETQYF
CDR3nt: TGTGCCAGTACTCCGGGTTTTTTGAAGGAGACCCAGTACTTC

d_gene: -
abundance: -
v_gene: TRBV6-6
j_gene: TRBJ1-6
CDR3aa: CASRRDSQGVNSPLHF
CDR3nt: TGTGCCAGCAGAAGGGACTCCCAAGGGGTTAATTCACCCCTCCACTTT

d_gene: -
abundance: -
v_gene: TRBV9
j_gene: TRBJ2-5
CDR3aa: CASSLTSTGTGPLGTQYF
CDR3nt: TGTGCCAGCAGCTTGACCTCGACCGGGACTGGCCCGTTAGGGACCCAGTACTTC

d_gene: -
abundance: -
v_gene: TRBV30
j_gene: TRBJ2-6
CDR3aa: CAWRAPHSGANVLTF
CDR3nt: TGTGCCTGGAGAGCCCCCCACTCTGGGGCCAACGTCCTGACTTTC

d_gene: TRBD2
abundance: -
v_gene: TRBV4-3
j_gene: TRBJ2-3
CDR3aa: CASSDGTSGGAADTQYF
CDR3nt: TGCGCCAGCAGCGATGGGACTAGCGGGGGGGCCGCAGATACGCAGTATTTT

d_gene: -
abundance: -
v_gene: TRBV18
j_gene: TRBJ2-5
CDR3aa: CASSPGHATGETQYF
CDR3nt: TGTGCCAGCTCACCCGGACATGCAACCGGAGAGACCCAGTACTTC

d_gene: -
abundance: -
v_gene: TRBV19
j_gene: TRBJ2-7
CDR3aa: CAAGPVAGRSPSHF
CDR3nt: TGCGCCGCCGGCCCGGTGGCGGGACGATCCCCTTCGCACTTC

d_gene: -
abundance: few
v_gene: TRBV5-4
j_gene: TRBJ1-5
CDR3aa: CASSLDRDQPQHF
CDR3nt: TGTGCCAGCAGCTTGGACAGGGATCAGCCCCAGCATTTT

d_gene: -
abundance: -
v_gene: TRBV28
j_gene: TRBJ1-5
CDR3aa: CASKQDNSNQPQHF
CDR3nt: TGTGCCTCTAAACAGGACAATAGCAATCAGCCCCAGCATTTT

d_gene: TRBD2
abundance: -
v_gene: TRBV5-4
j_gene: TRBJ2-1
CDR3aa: CASSPGTSGRPNNEQFF
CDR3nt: TGTGCCAGCAGCCCAGGAACTAGCGGGAGGCCCAACAATGAGCAGTTCTTC

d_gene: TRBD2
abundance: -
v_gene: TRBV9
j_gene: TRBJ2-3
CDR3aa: CASSVGAGRASTDTQYF
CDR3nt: TGTGCCAGCAGCGTAGGGGCAGGGAGGGCCAGCACAGATACGCAGTATTTT

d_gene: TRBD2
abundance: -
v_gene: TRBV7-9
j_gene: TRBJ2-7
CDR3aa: CASSPGLAGIIEQYF
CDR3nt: TGTGCCAGCAGCCCGGGACTAGCGGGGATCATCGAGCAGTACTTC

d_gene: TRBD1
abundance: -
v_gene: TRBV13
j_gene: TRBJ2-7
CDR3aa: CASSTTGDPYEQYF
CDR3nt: TGTGCCAGCAGCACTACAGGGGACCCCTACGAGCAGTACTTC

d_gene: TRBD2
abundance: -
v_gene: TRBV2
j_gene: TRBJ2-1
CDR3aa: CASSELAGGYNEQFF
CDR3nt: TGTGCCAGCAGTGAACTAGCGGGGGGGTACAATGAGCAGTTCTTC

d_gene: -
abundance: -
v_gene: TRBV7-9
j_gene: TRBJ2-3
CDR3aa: CASSPLSDTQYF
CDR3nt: TGTGCCAGCAGCCCACTCTCGGATACGCAGTATTTT

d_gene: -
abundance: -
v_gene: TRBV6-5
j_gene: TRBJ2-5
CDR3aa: CASSPGAVQETQYF
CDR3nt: TGTGCCAGCAGTCCAGGGGCAGTCCAAGAGACCCAGTACTTC

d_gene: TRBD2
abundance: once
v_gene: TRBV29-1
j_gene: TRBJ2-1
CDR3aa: CSVLAGVVHNEQFF
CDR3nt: TGCAGCGTTCTCGCGGGAGTGGTCCACAATGAGCAGTTCTTC

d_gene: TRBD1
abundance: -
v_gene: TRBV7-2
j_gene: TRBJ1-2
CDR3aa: CASSFEQGRGNYGYTF
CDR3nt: TGTGCCAGCAGTTTCGAACAGGGGCGGGGTAACTATGGCTACACCTTC

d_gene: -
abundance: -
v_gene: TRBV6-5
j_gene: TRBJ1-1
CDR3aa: CASTPDREAFF
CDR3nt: TGTGCCAGCACCCCAGACAGGGAAGCTTTCTTT

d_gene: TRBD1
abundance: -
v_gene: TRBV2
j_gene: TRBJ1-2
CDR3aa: CASSEDRGRGSYGYTF
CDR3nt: TGTGCCAGCAGTGAAGACAGGGGGCGCGGGAGCTATGGCTACACCTTC

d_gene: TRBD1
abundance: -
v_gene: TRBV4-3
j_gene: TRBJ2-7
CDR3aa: CASSQAPGTGADEQYF
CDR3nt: TGCGCCAGCAGCCAAGCCCCCGGGACAGGGGCCGACGAGCAGTACTTC